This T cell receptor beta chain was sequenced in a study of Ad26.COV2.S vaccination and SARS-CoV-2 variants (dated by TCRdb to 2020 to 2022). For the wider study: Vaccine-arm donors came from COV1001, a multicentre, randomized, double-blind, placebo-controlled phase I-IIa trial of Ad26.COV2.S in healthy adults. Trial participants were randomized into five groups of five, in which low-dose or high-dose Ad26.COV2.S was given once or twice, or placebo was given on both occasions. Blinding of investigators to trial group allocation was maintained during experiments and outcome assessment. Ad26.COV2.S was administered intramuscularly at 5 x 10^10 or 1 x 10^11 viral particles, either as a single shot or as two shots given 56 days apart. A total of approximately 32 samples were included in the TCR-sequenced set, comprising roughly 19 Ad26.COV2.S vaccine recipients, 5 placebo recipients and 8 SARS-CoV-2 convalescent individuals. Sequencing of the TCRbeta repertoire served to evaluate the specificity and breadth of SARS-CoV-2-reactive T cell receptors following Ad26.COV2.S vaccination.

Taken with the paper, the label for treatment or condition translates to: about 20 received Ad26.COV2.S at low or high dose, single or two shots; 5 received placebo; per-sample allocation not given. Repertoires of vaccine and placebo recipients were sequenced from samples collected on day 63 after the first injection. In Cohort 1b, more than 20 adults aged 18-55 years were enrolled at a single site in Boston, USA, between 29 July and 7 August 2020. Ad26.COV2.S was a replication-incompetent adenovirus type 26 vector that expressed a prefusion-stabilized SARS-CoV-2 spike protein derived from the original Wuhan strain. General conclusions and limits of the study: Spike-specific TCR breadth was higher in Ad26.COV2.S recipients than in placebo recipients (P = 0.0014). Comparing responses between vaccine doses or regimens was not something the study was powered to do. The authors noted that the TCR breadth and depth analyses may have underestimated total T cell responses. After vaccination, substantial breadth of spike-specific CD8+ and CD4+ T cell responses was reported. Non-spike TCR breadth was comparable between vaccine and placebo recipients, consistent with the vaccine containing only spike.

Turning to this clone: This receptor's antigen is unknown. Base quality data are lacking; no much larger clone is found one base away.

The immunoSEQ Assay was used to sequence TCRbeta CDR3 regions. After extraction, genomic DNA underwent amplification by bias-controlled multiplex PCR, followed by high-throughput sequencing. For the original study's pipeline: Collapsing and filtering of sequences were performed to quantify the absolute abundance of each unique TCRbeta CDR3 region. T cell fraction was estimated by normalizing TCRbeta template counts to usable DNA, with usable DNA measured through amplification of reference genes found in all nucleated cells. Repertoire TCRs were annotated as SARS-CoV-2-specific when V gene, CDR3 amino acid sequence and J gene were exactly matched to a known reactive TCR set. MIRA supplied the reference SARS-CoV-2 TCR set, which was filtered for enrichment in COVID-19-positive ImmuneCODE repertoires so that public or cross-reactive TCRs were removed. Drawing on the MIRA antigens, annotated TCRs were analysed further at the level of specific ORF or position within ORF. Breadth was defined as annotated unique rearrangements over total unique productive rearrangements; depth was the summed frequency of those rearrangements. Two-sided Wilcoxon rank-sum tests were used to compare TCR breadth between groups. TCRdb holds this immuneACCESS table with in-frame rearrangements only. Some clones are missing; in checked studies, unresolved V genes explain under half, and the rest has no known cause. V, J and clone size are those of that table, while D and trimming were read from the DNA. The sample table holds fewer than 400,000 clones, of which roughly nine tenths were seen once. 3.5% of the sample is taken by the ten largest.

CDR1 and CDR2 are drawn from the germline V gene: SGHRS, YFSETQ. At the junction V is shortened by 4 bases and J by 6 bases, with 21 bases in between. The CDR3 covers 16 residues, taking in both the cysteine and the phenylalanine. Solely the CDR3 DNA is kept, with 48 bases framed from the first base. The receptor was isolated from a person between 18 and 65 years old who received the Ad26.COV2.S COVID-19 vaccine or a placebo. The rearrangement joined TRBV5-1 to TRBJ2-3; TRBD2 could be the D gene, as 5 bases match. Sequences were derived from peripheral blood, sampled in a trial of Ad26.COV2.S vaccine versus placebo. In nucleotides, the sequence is TGCGCCAGCAGCCCATCCCCTGGAGGCGAGTCGGATACGCAGTATTTT. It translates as CASSPSPGGESDTQYF.